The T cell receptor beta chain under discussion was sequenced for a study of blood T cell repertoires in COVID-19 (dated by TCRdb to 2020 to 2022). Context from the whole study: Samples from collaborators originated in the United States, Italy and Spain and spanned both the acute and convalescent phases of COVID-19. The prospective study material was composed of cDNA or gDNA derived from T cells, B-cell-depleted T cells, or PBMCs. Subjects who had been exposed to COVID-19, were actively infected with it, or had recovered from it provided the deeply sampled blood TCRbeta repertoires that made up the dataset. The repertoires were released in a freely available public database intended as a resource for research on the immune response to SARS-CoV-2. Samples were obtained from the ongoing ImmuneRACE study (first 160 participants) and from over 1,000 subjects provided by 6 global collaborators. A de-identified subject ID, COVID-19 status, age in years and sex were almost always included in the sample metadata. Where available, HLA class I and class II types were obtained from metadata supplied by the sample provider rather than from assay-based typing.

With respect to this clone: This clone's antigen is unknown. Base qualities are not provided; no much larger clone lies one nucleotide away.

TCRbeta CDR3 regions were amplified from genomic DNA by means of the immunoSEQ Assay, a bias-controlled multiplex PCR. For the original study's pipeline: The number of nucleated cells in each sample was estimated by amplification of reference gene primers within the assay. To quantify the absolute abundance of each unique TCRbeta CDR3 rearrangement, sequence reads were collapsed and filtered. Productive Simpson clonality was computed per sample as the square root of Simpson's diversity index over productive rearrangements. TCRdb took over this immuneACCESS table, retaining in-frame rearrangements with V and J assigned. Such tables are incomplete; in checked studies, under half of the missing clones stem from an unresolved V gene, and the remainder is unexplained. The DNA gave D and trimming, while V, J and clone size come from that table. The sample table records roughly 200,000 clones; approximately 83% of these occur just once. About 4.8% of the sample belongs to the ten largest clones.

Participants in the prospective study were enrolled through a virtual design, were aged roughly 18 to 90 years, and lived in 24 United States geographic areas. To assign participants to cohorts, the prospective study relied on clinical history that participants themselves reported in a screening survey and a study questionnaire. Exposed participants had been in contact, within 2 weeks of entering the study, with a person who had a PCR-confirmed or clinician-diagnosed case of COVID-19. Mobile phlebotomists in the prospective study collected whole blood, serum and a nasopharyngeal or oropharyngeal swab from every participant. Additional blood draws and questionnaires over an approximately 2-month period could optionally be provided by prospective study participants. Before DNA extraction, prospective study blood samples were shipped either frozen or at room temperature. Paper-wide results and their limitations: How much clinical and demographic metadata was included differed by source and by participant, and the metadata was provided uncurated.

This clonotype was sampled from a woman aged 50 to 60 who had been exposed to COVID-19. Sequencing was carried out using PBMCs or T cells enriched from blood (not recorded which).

DNA sequence: TGTGCCAGCAGCATTAGCGGGGGTACTGATACGCAGTATTTT. The resulting protein is CASSISGGTDTQYF. Recombination connected TRBV7-3 to TRBJ2-3, and 9 junctional nucleotides match TRBD2. According to the germline V gene, CDR1 reads SGHTA and CDR2 reads FQGTGA. Spanning cysteine to phenylalanine, the CDR3 consists of 14 amino acids. The retained sequence is limited to the CDR3, 42 bases, with the frame set at the first base. V has 5 bases trimmed and J has 6 bases trimmed; junction bases matching no gene number 6. The CDR3, completed at both ends by the reference TRBV7-3 and TRBJ2-3 genes, gives the full variable domain GAGVSQTPSNKVTEKGKYVELRCDPISGHTALYWYRQSLGQGPEFLIYFQGTGAADDSGLPNDRFFAVRPEGSVSTLKIQRTERGDSAVYLCASSISGGTDTQYFGPGTRLTVL.